This T cell receptor (beta chain) originates from a study of neoadjuvant anti-PD-1 for oral cavity cancer. The overall study: Non-progressing patients received a fourth nivolumab dose near day 43, then surgery on days 50-56. General study findings and limits: TCR analyses covered only a few patients per response group.

CDR1 MNHEY and CDR2 SMNVEV come from the germline V gene (reference sequence). There are 15 residues in the CDR3. Trimming stripped 4 bases from V and 1 base from J, with 11 bases between. Time point of the sample: after neoadjuvant nivolumab, at surgical resection. Patients had newly diagnosed, untreated stage II-IVA oral cavity squamous cell carcinoma. This clone is a singleton in its sample. No antigen is known for it. Assay: immunoSEQ multiplex PCR; the TCRdb copy retains only in-frame clones and omits some. This repertoire shows about 14,000 clones, more than 75% found once; its top ten account for under 2.5%.

The genes are TRBV27 and TRBJ1-5; maybe TRBD1 (5 bases). Sequencing was performed on PBMCs, taken after nivolumab (anti-PD-1) treatment. This sequence was found in a person between 35 and 79 years old with oral cavity squamous cell carcinoma. CDR3 sequence: CASSSKGISNQPQHF. The DNA of the CDR3 is TGTGCCAGCAGTTCAAAGGGGATCAGCAATCAGCCCCAGCATTTT.